Sequencing of this T cell receptor beta chain was carried out in a study of high-grade serous ovarian cancer treatment subgroups. Study results and caveats: Repertoire similarity ranged roughly 0.11 to 0.85 between tumors of one patient. Clonal relatedness tracked neoantigen level, and by trend copy number and mutation load. Without spatial data, bulk sequencing limits insight into HGSC tumor diversity.

With 0 bases clipped from V and 6 bases from J, the junction kept 9 bases outside the gene matches. The CDR3 length is 16 residues. In germline, CDR1 is SEHNR, CDR2 FQNEAQ (reference sequence). Tumor samples were taken before definitive surgery or chemotherapy. About this clone itself: Its cognate antigen is unknown.

Clones were read by immunoSEQ multiplex PCR, and TCRdb kept only the in-frame ones, dropping some. Of some 28,000 clones in the sample, around 84% were seen once. Specimen: tumor tissue. The chain links TRBV7-9 to TRBJ2-3; 7 bases are a match to TRBD1. The source of this sequence is a human donor with high-grade serous ovarian cancer. CDR3 sequence reads: CASSLAGGGGPDTQYF. CDR3 DNA sequence: TGTGCCAGCAGCTTAGCAGGGGGCGGAGGCCCCGATACGCAGTATTTT. The full variable domain, its missing parts supplied by reference TRBV7-9 and TRBJ2-3, is DTGVSQNPRHKITKRGQNVTFRCDPISEHNRLYWYRQTLGQGPEFLTYFQNEAQLEKSRLLSDRFSAERPKGSFSTLEIQRTEQGDSAMYLCASSLAGGGGPDTQYFGPGTRLTVL.